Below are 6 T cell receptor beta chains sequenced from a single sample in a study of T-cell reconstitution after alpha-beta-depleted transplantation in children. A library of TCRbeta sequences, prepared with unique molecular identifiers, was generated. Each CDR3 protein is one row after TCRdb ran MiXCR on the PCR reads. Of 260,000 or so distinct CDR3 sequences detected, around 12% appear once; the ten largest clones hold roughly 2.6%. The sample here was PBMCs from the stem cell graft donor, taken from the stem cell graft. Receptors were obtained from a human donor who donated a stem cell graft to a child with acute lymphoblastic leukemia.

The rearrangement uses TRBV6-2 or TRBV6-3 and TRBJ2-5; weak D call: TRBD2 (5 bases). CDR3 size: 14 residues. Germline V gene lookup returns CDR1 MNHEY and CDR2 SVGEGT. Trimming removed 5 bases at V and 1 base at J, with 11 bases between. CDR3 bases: TGTGCCAGCAGTCTTTCACTAGTCCAAGAGACCCAGTACTTC. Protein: CASSLSLVQETQYF.

In DNA, the CDR3 is TGTGCCAGCAGTTCCACCGCACGGCGAACTGGAAACACCATATATTTT. Protein sequence: CASSSTARRTGNTIYF. The chain combines TRBV6-5 with TRBJ1-3; D call uncertain. Germline V gene data show CDR1 as MNHEY and CDR2 as SVGAGI. The CDR3 contains 16 residues. Trimming left V 4 bases short and J 2 bases short, with 15 bases between.

The CDR3 region is CSVSPDRDYEQYF. The CDR3 DNA reads TGCAGCGTTTCCCCAGACAGGGACTACGAGCAGTACTTC. This chain uses TRBV29-1 with TRBJ2-7, with 7 nucleotides matching TRBD1. The CDR3 length is 13 residues. CDR1 is SQVTM, CDR2 ANQGSEA, per germline. V lost 5 bases to trimming and J lost 3 bases; unmatched junction nucleotides: 7.

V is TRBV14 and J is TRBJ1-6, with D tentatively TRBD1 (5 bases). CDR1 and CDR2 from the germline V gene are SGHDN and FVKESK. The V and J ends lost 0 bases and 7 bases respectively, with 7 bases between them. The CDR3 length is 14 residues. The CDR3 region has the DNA TGTGCCAGCAGCCAAGAGACAGTGAATTCACCCCTCCACTTT. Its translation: CASSQETVNSPLHF.

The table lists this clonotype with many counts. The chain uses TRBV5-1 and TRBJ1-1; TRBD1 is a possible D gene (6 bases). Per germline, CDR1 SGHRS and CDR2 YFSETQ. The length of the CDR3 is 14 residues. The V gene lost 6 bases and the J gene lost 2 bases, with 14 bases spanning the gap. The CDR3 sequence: CASTLTGGNTEAFF. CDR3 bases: TGCGCCAGCACCCTGACAGGCGGCAACACTGAAGCTTTCTTT.

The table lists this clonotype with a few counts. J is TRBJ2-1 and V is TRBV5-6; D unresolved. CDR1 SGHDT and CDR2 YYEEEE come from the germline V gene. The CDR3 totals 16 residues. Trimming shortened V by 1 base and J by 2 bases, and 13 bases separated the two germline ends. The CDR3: CASSLLRDGPYNEQFF. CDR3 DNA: TGTGCCAGCAGCTTGTTAAGGGATGGGCCCTACAATGAGCAGTTCTTC.